These 13 T cell receptor beta chains came from one sample sequenced in a study of molecular identifiers for immune sequencing clone quantification. TCRdb re-derived calls from the PCR reads in MiXCR, one entry per CDR3 protein. Here the sample spans more than 250,000 distinct CDR3 sequences, 20% to 25% being singletons. The sequenced material came from naive CD8+ T cells from blood, with Jurkat cell RNA spiked in. As to subset: FACS-sorted CD8+CD4-CCR7+CD45RA+ naive T cells. Receptor source: a human donor in good health. Some libraries in this study had Jurkat cell RNA spiked in.

This clonotype was observed a few times. The rearrangement uses TRBV11-2 and TRBJ1-6; a possible D gene is TRBD1 (6 bases). The germline V and J ends were trimmed by 4 bases and 4 bases, with 17 bases remaining between them. The CDR3 runs 17 residues. Germline CDR1 is SGHAT and CDR2 is FQNNGV. CDR3 region: CASSSRRGGAYNSPLHF. The CDR3 DNA sequence: TGTGCCAGCAGCTCCCGTAGGGGGGGGGCTTATAATTCACCCCTCCACTTT. Full variable domain (missing parts from reference TRBV11-2 and TRBJ1-6): EAGVAQSPRYKIIEKRQSVAFWCNPISGHATLYWYQQILGQGPKLLIQFQNNGVVDDSQLPKDRFSAERLKGVDSTLKIQPAKLEDSAVYLCASSSRRGGAYNSPLHFGNGTRLTVT.

This clonotype was detected many times. V gene TRBV5-1 combines with J gene TRBJ1-2; no clear D gene. The CDR3 sequence is 15 residues long. V lost 3 bases and J 2 bases, leaving 14 bases between the germline ends. CDR1 SGHRS and CDR2 YFSETQ come from the germline V gene. In DNA, the CDR3 is TGCGCCAGCAGCTACGACCTGGGAGGAAACTATGGCTACACCTTC. It is translated as CASSYDLGGNYGYTF.

Comments on this clonotype: Germline and junction disagree at one end, which may indicate a read error. The chain links TRBV7-3 to TRBJ2-5; no clear D. This CDR3 spans 14 amino acids. Per the germline V gene, CDR1 is SGHTA and CDR2 is FQGTGA. The CDR3 region has the DNA TGTGCCAGCAGCTTAGCTGGGAATCAAGGGACCCAGTACTTC. Translated, it gives CASSLAGNQGTQYF.

This clonotype was picked up many times. V gene TRBV29-1 combines with J gene TRBJ2-7; D unclear. The germline V and J ends were trimmed by 6 bases and 3 bases, with 9 bases remaining between them. The CDR3 extends over 11 amino acids. Per germline, CDR1 SQVTM and CDR2 ANQGSEA. This CDR3 reads CSVETDYEQYF. The CDR3, as DNA: TGCAGCGTAGAGACCGACTACGAGCAGTACTTC.

This clonotype was observed at least ten times. The chain recombines TRBV29-1 with TRBJ1-1; possible D gene TRBD1, 5 bases. The CDR3 sequence is 13 residues long. V was pared by 1 base and J by 4 bases, with 10 bases between. Germline CDR1 SQVTM, CDR2 ANQGSEA. CDR3 sequence (DNA): TGCAGCGTTGAAGGGCAGGGAGGCACTGAAGCTTTCTTT. Translating it yields CSVEGQGGTEAFF.

This clonotype was found many times. The chain employs TRBV20-1 and TRBJ2-7; 9 bases align to TRBD2. Germline values: CDR1 DFQATT, CDR2 SNEGSKA (reference sequence). The V segment lost 1 base and the J segment 1 base; nucleotides outside the gene matches: 2. This CDR3 comprises 14 residues. The CDR3 is CSARVAGASYEQYF. CDR3 bases: TGCAGTGCTAGAGTAGCGGGGGCTTCCTACGAGCAGTACTTC.

Concerning this clonotype itself: A much larger clone differs by one base, so this may be a read error. The chain combines TRBV5-1 with TRBJ2-1; D may be TRBD2 (5 bases). V lost 7 bases, J lost 5 bases, and 16 bases lay in between. Germline V gene data show CDR1 as SGHRS and CDR2 as YFSETQ. The length of the CDR3 is 14 residues. The CDR3 sequence: CASHGRGPNNEQFF. The CDR3 region has the DNA TGCGCCAGCCACGGACGGGGTCCCAACAATGAGCAGTTCTTC.

This clonotype was seen only a few times. V and J are TRBV3-1 and TRBJ1-2; weak D call: TRBD1 (5 bases). This CDR3 comprises 15 residues. CDR1 is LGHDT and CDR2 is YNNKEL in the germline V gene (reference sequence). Trimming removed 3 bases from V and 4 bases from J, with 15 bases in between. In DNA, the CDR3 is TGTGCCAGCAGCCATGAGGCGGGGGGGTCCTATGGCTACACCTTC. This gives the protein CASSHEAGGSYGYTF. The full variable domain, completed using reference TRBV3-1 and TRBJ1-2, is DTAVSQTPKYLVTQMGNDKSIKCEQNLGHDTMYWYKQDSKKFLKIMFSYNNKELIINETVPNRFSPKSPDKAHLNLHINSLELGDSAVYFCASSHEAGGSYGYTFGSGTRLTVV.

At least ten counts were recorded for this clonotype. The rearrangement links TRBV5-1 to TRBJ1-1; 9 positions match TRBD1. The germline CDR1 and CDR2 sequences are SGHRS and YFSETQ. Unmatched junction bases numbered 3, after V lost 1 base and J lost 5 bases. The CDR3 is 14 amino acids. CDR3 DNA sequence: TGCGCCAGCAGCTTGCTAGGACAGGGGACTGAAGCTTTCTTT. It translates to CASSLLGQGTEAFF.

This clonotype showed up just a few times. The CDR3 loop reads CAGDRGPSGANVLTF. The CDR3 nucleotides are TGTGCCGGGGACAGGGGCCCCTCTGGGGCCAACGTCCTGACTTTC. This rearrangement joins TRBV30 to TRBJ2-6; the match to TRBD1 covers 10 bases. Germline V CDR1 and CDR2: GTSNPN, SVGIG (reference sequence). CDR3 size: 15 residues. V trimming: 8 bases; J trimming: 0 bases; junction bases outside the gene matches: 4.

This clonotype was counted many times. V usage is TRBV28 and J usage is TRBJ2-7; 8 nucleotides align to TRBD2. V lost 7 bases and J lost 0; bases outside the gene matches: 5. Germline CDR1 is MDHEN and CDR2 is SYDVKM. CDR3 size: 14 residues. CDR3 in DNA: TGTGCCAGCAAGCTGACTAGCGCCTCCTACGAGCAGTACTTC. Its translation is CASKLTSASYEQYF.

This clonotype was detected a few times. The J gene is TRBJ2-7, the V gene TRBV9; TRBD2 aligns across 15 bases. V dropped 6 bases and J dropped 6; count of bases not matched to a gene: 10. This CDR3 spans 16 amino acids. The V gene's germline CDR1 is SGDLS and CDR2 YYNGEE. This CDR3 is CASTGLAGGPVSEQYF. CDR3 bases: TGTGCCAGCACCGGACTAGCGGGAGGGCCAGTCTCCGAGCAGTACTTC.

For this clonotype: Since no conserved phenylalanine or tryptophan closes the CDR3, a read error is the likely cause. The chain employs TRBV6-6 and TRBJ1-3; maybe TRBD1 (6 bases). This CDR3 region has 14 residues. The germline V gene has CDR1 MNHNY and CDR2 SVGAGI (reference sequence). The CDR3 coding sequence is TGTGCCAGCAGGGACAGAGGCTCTGGAGACACCATATATCTT. The encoded protein is CASRDRGSGDTIYL.